These 13 T cell receptor beta chains came from one sample sequenced in a study of T cells in Graves' hyperthyroidism and ophthalmopathy. TCR beta CDR3 regions were amplified from RNA transcripts. RT-PCR in the first round (using the HTBI primer set) targeted the TCR CDR3. TCRdb used MiXCR to reprocess the multiplex PCR reads, holding one entry per CDR3 protein. The data contain roughly 740,000 distinct CDR3 sequences, about a sixth of them singletons. The sample was blood. Every receptor here comes from a man younger than 35 with Graves' hyperthyroidism.

This clonotype was seen many times. The chain uses TRBV12-3 or TRBV12-4 and TRBJ1-1; D uncertain. Trimming took 7 bases from V and 7 from J, leaving 10 bases between them. The CDR3 totals 11 residues. In DNA form, the CDR3 reads TGTGCCAGCACTATCCAAGATGAAGCTTTCTTT. Translating gives CASTIQDEAFF.

There are a few counts of this clonotype. CDR3 bases: TGTGCCAGCAGTTTTCCCCGGACAGGCGACATTAATGAAAAACTGTTTTTT. Translating gives CASSFPRTGDINEKLFF. V and J are TRBV28 and TRBJ1-4, with 7 bases matching TRBD1. Germline loops: CDR1 MDHEN, CDR2 SYDVKM. The CDR3 runs 17 residues. V lost 3 bases to trimming and J lost 4 bases; unmatched junction nucleotides: 11. The complete variable domain, with remaining parts taken from reference TRBV28 and TRBJ1-4, reads DVKVTQSSRYLVKRTGEKVFLECVQDMDHENMFWYRQDPGLGLRLIYFSYDVKMKEKGDIPEGYSVSREKKERFSLILESASTNQTSMYLCASSFPRTGDINEKLFFGSGTQLSVL.

This clonotype was picked up many times. The genes are TRBV20-1 and TRBJ2-1; perhaps TRBD2 as D (6 bases). Germline V gene lookup returns CDR1 DFQATT and CDR2 SNEGSKA (reference sequence). The CDR3 loop spans 14 amino acids. V lost 6 bases and J 3 bases, leaving 15 bases between the germline ends. CDR3 region: CSAGGGKHYNEQFF. The CDR3 DNA reads as TGCAGTGCGGGAGGAGGGAAACACTACAATGAGCAGTTCTTC.

This clonotype has more than one count but fewer than ten. This sequence joins TRBV6-5 and TRBJ2-2; 7 bases are a match to TRBD1. There are 14 residues in the CDR3. Germline V CDR1 and CDR2: MNHEY, SVGAGI. V lost 4 bases, J lost 6 bases, and 5 bases stayed unmatched. The CDR3 bases are TGTGCCAGCAGTTTTACAGACAGGGCCGGGGAGCTGTTTTTT. It yields the protein CASSFTDRAGELFF.

This clonotype was seen at least ten times. V and J are TRBV2 and TRBJ2-1, with TRBD2 identical over 8 bases. The CDR3 consists of 13 residues. V was pared by 6 bases and J by 7 bases, with 5 bases of the junction left unmatched. Germline V gives CDR1 SNHLY, CDR2 FYNNEI. The CDR3 region is CASSPGLANEQFF. DNA of the CDR3: TGTGCCAGCAGCCCCGGACTAGCTAATGAGCAGTTCTTC.

This clonotype came up a few times. The V call is TRBV29-1, the J call TRBJ1-2; D is unclear. There are 13 residues in the CDR3. Trimming shortened V by 7 bases and J by 0 bases, and 12 bases separated the two germline ends. Germline values: CDR1 SQVTM, CDR2 ANQGSEA. The CDR3 nucleotides read TGCAGCGCTCCGGCCCATTCTAACTATGGCTACACCTTC. Its translation is CSAPAHSNYGYTF.

The chain has TRBV12-3 or TRBV12-4 and TRBJ2-3; 8 bases align to TRBD1. The CDR3 has 14 residues. V was pared by 7 bases and J by 3 bases, with 6 bases of the junction left unmatched. This chain's CDR3 is CASKRTGRTDTQYF. Written as DNA, the CDR3 is TGTGCCAGCAAAAGGACAGGGAGGACAGATACGCAGTATTTT.

This clonotype appeared a few times. The chain links TRBV20-1 to TRBJ1-4, with TRBD1 as a possible D gene (6 bases). CDR1 and CDR2 (germline): DFQATT, SNEGSKA (reference sequence). There are 15 residues in the CDR3. V dropped 0 bases and J dropped 0 bases, with 8 bases sitting between them. The CDR3 loop is CSARDRGTTNEKLFF. The DNA of the CDR3 is TGCAGTGCTAGAGATAGGGGGACAACTAATGAAAAACTGTTTTTT.

This clonotype was counted between two and nine times. V gene TRBV29-1 combines with J gene TRBJ2-7; 10 bases agree with TRBD1. This CDR3 contains 12 residues. Trimming removed 5 bases from V and 5 bases from J; junction bases left unmatched: 3. Germline values: CDR1 SQVTM, CDR2 ANQGSEA. The CDR3, as DNA: TGCAGCGTTCGACAGGGGGCCCACGAGCAGTACTTC. Its protein is CSVRQGAHEQYF.

This clonotype was observed at least ten times. The chain recombines TRBV5-1 with TRBJ2-7; D is undetermined. The CDR3 spans 16 residues. Germline V gene sequence: CDR1 SGHRS, CDR2 YFSETQ. Trimming pared 1 base from V and 2 bases from J, leaving 16 bases between. CDR3 bases: TGCGCCAGCAGCTTGAGTTCGGGTGTTGACCCCTACGAGCAGTACTTC. Residues: CASSLSSGVDPYEQYF.

At least ten counts were recorded for this clonotype. The rearrangement uses TRBV15 and TRBJ1-5; tentatively, D is TRBD1 (6 bases). Germline-derived CDR1 and CDR2 are LNHNV and YYDKDF (reference sequence). The CDR3 is 16 residues long. With 5 bases removed from V and 3 bases from J, the gap between germline ends came to 17 bases. The CDR3 nucleotides are TGTGCCACCAGCGGCCAGGACAGTTACTCCAATCAGCCCCAGCATTTT. Amino acid sequence: CATSGQDSYSNQPQHF.

In its sample, this clonotype was seen a few times. The chain couples TRBV19 to TRBJ2-3; D gene ambiguous. The germline CDR1 and CDR2 sequences are LNHDA and SQIVND (reference sequence). The V end lost 7 bases, the J end lost 2 bases, and 16 bases lay between the germline ends. CDR3 length equals 15 residues. The CDR3 reads CASTESSLYTDTQYF. The CDR3 DNA sequence: TGTGCCAGTACGGAAAGCTCCCTTTACACAGATACGCAGTATTTT. The variable domain in full, completed from reference TRBV19 and TRBJ2-3, reads DGGITQSPKYLFRKEGQNVTLSCEQNLNHDAMYWYRQDPGQGLRLIYYSQIVNDFQKGDIAEGYSVSREKKESFPLTVTSAQKNPTAFYLCASTESSLYTDTQYFGPGTRLTVL.

The chain carries TRBV20-1 and TRBJ1-1; TRBD1 might be the D (6 bases). The V end was cut by 6 bases, the J end by 4 bases, with 15 bases between. Germline V gene data show CDR1 as DFQATT and CDR2 as SNEGSKA (reference sequence). This CDR3 comprises 13 residues. CDR3 in amino acids: CSAKGDFSTEAFF. The DNA of the CDR3 is TGCAGTGCCAAGGGGGATTTTTCCACTGAAGCTTTCTTT.